In its sample, the clone carrying this T cell receptor (beta chain) was seen many times. Its antigen remains unidentified. Ages of hyperthyroidism patients ran from 18 to 65, and their diagnoses were new, under 2 months' duration. This record comes from a study of Graves' ophthalmopathy and Graves' hyperthyroidism. Whole-study findings and limits: The 13-signature model separated ophthalmopathy from stable hyperthyroidism at 85% to 90% sensitivity and about 81% specificity.

RNA transcripts served as template for amplifying TCR beta CDR3 sequences. After a first-round RT-PCR with HTBI primers, a second-round multiplex PCR was run. In TCRdb, the multiplex PCR reads were re-called with MiXCR into one record per CDR3 protein. In the table there are some 410,000 distinct CDR3 sequences, around 20% of which are singletons. The V gene lost 3 bases and the J gene lost 5 bases, with 16 bases spanning the gap. The CDR3 length is 16 residues. CDR1 and CDR2 from the germline V gene are LNHDA and SQIVND (reference sequence). V is TRBV19 and J is TRBJ2-2, with D possibly matching TRBD2 (6 bases). This clonotype was obtained from a woman aged 18-29 years with stable Graves' hyperthyroidism. Sequenced input: peripheral blood. DNA for the CDR3: TGTGCCAGTAGTATGGAGGAGGGCCTTGGAACCGGGGAGCTGTTTTTT. Encoded protein: CASSMEEGLGTGELFF.